Following are 32 T cell receptor beta chains from one sample sequenced in a study of T-cell memory formation after mild COVID-19. TCRdb recomputed calls from the 5' RACE reads with MiXCR, one row per CDR3 protein. The sample has 150,000 to 200,000 distinct CDR3 sequences; about 9.9% are singletons. The sequenced material came from PBMCs or a T cell subset sorted from them (not recorded which). The origin of the receptors is a man between 18 and 29 years old who had mild COVID-19 (a few samples of this study predate the infection). Cell type and time point are not known.

This clonotype has a single count. V is TRBV11-2 and J is TRBJ2-7; D remains unclear. Germline V CDR1 and CDR2: SGHAT, FQNNGV. The CDR3 has 13 residues. Deletions cut 4 bases from V and 1 base from J, with 8 bases between. The CDR3 DNA reads TGTGCCAGCAGCTCACTTACTTCCTACGAGCAGTACTTC. This codes for CASSSLTSYEQYF.

V and J are TRBV3-1 and TRBJ1-2; no definite D call. Trimming cost V 3 bases and J 2 bases, with 13 bases left between them. The CDR3 has 15 amino acids. Germline V lookup: CDR1 LGHDT, CDR2 YNNKEL (reference sequence). The CDR3 spells CASSQSFTVNYGYTF. The CDR3, as DNA: TGTGCCAGCAGCCAGAGTTTTACAGTGAACTATGGCTACACCTTC.

The genes are TRBV4-1 and TRBJ1-2; TRBD1 matches at 8 bases. The CDR3 contains 16 residues. Losses at the gene ends were 0 bases for V and 7 bases for J; bases not matched to a gene: 10. CDR1 and CDR2 (germline): MGHRA, YSYEKL. The CDR3: CASSQEGHGTGVGYTF. The CDR3 DNA follows: TGCGCCAGCAGCCAAGAAGGTCACGGGACAGGAGTTGGCTACACCTTC.

J is TRBJ1-2 and V is TRBV4-1; perhaps TRBD1 as D (5 bases). The germline gives CDR1 MGHRA, CDR2 YSYEKL. This CDR3 contains 15 residues. V lost 3 bases, J lost 4 bases, and 15 bases lay in between. The DNA of the CDR3 is TGCGCCAGCAGCCACCCTCGCGAGGGACTCTATGGCTACACCTTC. Translated: CASSHPREGLYGYTF.

V gene TRBV7-9 combines with J gene TRBJ1-2; tentative D call: TRBD1 (6 bases). Germline V lookup: CDR1 SEHNR, CDR2 FQNEAQ (reference sequence). The length of the CDR3 is 13 residues. V lost 6 bases and J 3 bases, leaving 11 bases between the germline ends. CDR3 DNA sequence: TGTGCCAGCAGTTCGGACAGCCACTATGGCTACACCTTC. It codes for CASSSDSHYGYTF.

The chain is built from TRBV4-3 and TRBJ2-6; weak D call: TRBD1 (6 bases). V was trimmed by 0 bases and J by 2 bases, leaving 11 bases between them. Germline CDR1 and CDR2: LGHNA and YSLEER. The CDR3 runs to 17 residues. The CDR3, as DNA: TGCGCCAGCAGCCAAGAGAGGGGGTCCCCTGGGGCCAACGTCCTGACTTTC. Amino acids: CASSQERGSPGANVLTF.

This chain uses TRBV5-1 with TRBJ1-2, with D unresolved. The CDR3 is made up of 15 amino acids. Trimming removed 0 bases from V and 6 bases from J, with 15 bases in between. Germline CDR1 reads SGHRS; CDR2 reads YFSETQ. CDR3 bases: TGCGCCAGCAGCTTGGAACTTGCAGCGAGAAATGGCTACACCTTC. Protein: CASSLELAARNGYTF.

This clonotype was seen a few times. The V and J genes are TRBV2 and TRBJ2-5; the D gene is possibly TRBD2 (5 bases). The CDR3 is made up of 11 amino acids. Trimming pared 6 bases from V and 7 bases from J, leaving 9 bases between. Germline CDR1 and CDR2: SNHLY and FYNNEI. This CDR3 is CASSASGTQYF. In DNA, the CDR3 is TGTGCCAGCAGCGCCAGCGGGACCCAGTACTTC.

This clonotype was found many times. The V gene is TRBV4-3, the J gene TRBJ1-2; D gene unclear. Trimming cost V 0 bases and J 2 bases, with 7 bases left between them. In germline, CDR1 is LGHNA, CDR2 YSLEER. The CDR3 spans 14 residues. CDR3 in amino acids: CASSQEGRNYGYTF. Written as DNA, the CDR3 is TGCGCCAGCAGCCAAGAAGGCAGAAACTATGGCTACACCTTC.

This clonotype was seen only a few times. CDR3 nucleotides: TGCGCCAGCAGCCAAGCGGACAGGGAGAATCAGCCCCAGCATTTT. Encoded protein: CASSQADRENQPQHF. The chain recombines TRBV4-1 with TRBJ1-5, with 8 positions matching TRBD1. V lost 1 base, J lost 4 bases, and 3 bases stayed unmatched. Per the germline V gene, CDR1 is MGHRA and CDR2 is YSYEKL. This CDR3 is built from 15 residues.

This clonotype was counted only a few times. The CDR3 region has the DNA TGCGCCAGCAGCTTGGAGACAGGGCTCACTGAAGCTTTCTTT. Amino acid sequence: CASSLETGLTEAFF. The chain links TRBV5-1 to TRBJ1-1; 7 bases agree with TRBD1. V was clipped by 0 bases and J by 4 bases; unmatched bases: 3. The CDR3 spans 14 residues. CDR1 SGHRS and CDR2 YFSETQ come from the germline V gene.

This rearrangement joins TRBV4-1 to TRBJ2-5, with D perhaps TRBD1 (5 bases). CDR1 is MGHRA, CDR2 YSYEKL, per germline. The V end lost 0 bases, the J end lost 5 bases, and 13 bases lay between the germline ends. This CDR3 has 15 amino acids. Here the CDR3 reads CASSQDLRARETQYF. For the CDR3, the DNA is TGCGCCAGCAGCCAAGATCTCAGGGCTAGGGAGACCCAGTACTTC.

There are many counts of this clonotype. The chain carries TRBV12-3 or TRBV12-4 and TRBJ1-5, with D hard to call. V lost 3 bases and J 4 bases, leaving 7 bases between the germline ends. The CDR3 has 13 amino acids. CDR3 amino acids: CASSLMGNQPQHF. DNA for the CDR3: TGTGCCAGCAGTTTGATGGGGAATCAGCCCCAGCATTTT.

This clonotype was seen more than once but under ten times. CDR3 loop: CSASTGVYEQYF. The CDR3 region has the DNA TGCAGCGCAAGTACAGGGGTCTACGAGCAGTACTTC. This chain uses TRBV20-1 with TRBJ2-7; the match to TRBD1 covers 7 bases. Germline values: CDR1 DFQATT, CDR2 SNEGSKA (reference sequence). The CDR3 is 12 amino acids.

This clonotype was seen a handful of times. This chain uses TRBV4-1 with TRBJ2-3, with 9 bases fitting TRBD2. The CDR3 has 15 residues. V shed 2 bases, J shed 4 bases, and the junction held 4 bases outside the gene matches. CDR1 MGHRA and CDR2 YSYEKL come from the germline V gene. Here the CDR3 DNA reads TGCGCCAGCAGCCAACACGGGACTAGCCCAGATACGCAGTATTTT. It is translated as CASSQHGTSPDTQYF.

Of note for this clonotype: Germline is not matched at one junction end, which may reflect a read error. The chain recombines TRBV6-5 with TRBJ2-4; D tentatively reads TRBD1 or TRBD2 (6 bases each). Per germline, CDR1 MNHEY and CDR2 SVGAGI. CDR3 length: 15 residues. The CDR3 DNA sequence: TGTGCCAGCAGTAGGGGGGTCGAGGGGGTGGACATTAAGTACTTC. It codes for CASSRGVEGVDIKYF.

This clonotype was seen a handful of times. V usage is TRBV6-2 or TRBV6-3 and J usage is TRBJ1-5; 8 bases are a match to TRBD1. With V trimmed by 6 bases and J by 6 bases, 13 bases remained unmatched. CDR3 size: 16 residues. From germline, CDR1 is MNHEY and CDR2 SVGEGT. The CDR3 protein is CASRTTGQGRFQPQHF. The CDR3 DNA sequence: TGTGCCAGCAGAACAACTGGACAGGGACGATTTCAGCCCCAGCATTTT.

This chain joins TRBV12-3 or TRBV12-4 and TRBJ1-1, with 9 bases fitting TRBD1. This CDR3 comprises 14 residues. Unmatched junction bases numbered 9, after V lost 7 bases and J lost 6 bases. The CDR3 DNA reads TGTGCCAGCACGAGGGACAGGGAGATCGCTGAAGCTTTCTTT. It encodes CASTRDREIAEAFF.

The chain combines TRBV5-1 with TRBJ2-2; D is undetermined. Germline V CDR1 and CDR2: SGHRS, YFSETQ. The CDR3 has 14 amino acids. Trimming stripped 0 bases from V and 5 bases from J, with 8 bases between. Here the CDR3 reads CASSLEVQTGELFF. The CDR3 coding sequence is TGCGCCAGCAGCTTGGAAGTCCAGACCGGGGAGCTGTTTTTT.

This clonotype was detected only a few times. The chain links TRBV6-6 to TRBJ1-1, with D maybe TRBD1 (6 bases). Trimming left V 2 bases short and J 0 bases short, with 7 bases between. This CDR3 spans 14 amino acids. Germline loops: CDR1 MNHNY, CDR2 SVGAGI (reference sequence). CDR3 DNA sequence: TGTGCCAGCAGTTACGGACAGTTGAACACTGAAGCTTTCTTT. Its protein is CASSYGQLNTEAFF.

This rearrangement joins TRBV12-3 or TRBV12-4 to TRBJ1-1; D might be TRBD1 (5 bases). This CDR3 has 14 amino acids. The V gene lost 3 bases and the J gene lost 7 bases, with 15 bases spanning the gap. CDR3 protein: CASSFGLAGVEAFF. The CDR3 region has the DNA TGTGCCAGCAGTTTCGGACTGGCGGGGGTTGAAGCTTTCTTT.

The chain has TRBV3-1 and TRBJ1-2, with D possibly being TRBD1 (6 bases). The V end was cut by 1 base, the J end by 8 bases, with 14 bases between. CDR1 and CDR2 from the germline V gene are LGHDT and YNNKEL (reference sequence). The CDR3 totals 14 residues. This chain's CDR3 is CASSQAAGHPGYTF. CDR3 DNA sequence: TGTGCCAGCAGCCAAGCCGCGGGACATCCAGGCTACACCTTC.

This clonotype was seen a handful of times. The rearrangement links TRBV18 to TRBJ2-1; 7 positions agree with TRBD1. Germline V gene data show CDR1 as KGHSH and CDR2 as LQKENI. The CDR3 runs to 16 residues. V gave up 0 bases and J gave up 6 bases; unmatched junction bases: 8. The CDR3 protein is CASSPPGTVLVNEQFF. DNA for the CDR3: TGTGCCAGCTCACCACCCGGGACAGTCCTAGTCAATGAGCAGTTCTTC.

The gene calls are TRBV6-5 and TRBJ1-3; D gene ambiguous. Germline CDR1 is MNHEY and CDR2 is SVGAGI. The CDR3 contains 15 residues. The V end was cut by 0 bases, the J end by 1 base, with 7 bases between. This CDR3 is CASSYSAASGNTIYF. The CDR3, as DNA: TGTGCCAGCAGTTACTCGGCCGCTTCTGGAAACACCATATATTTT.

This clonotype appeared a few times. This chain links TRBV4-1 with TRBJ1-4; the match to TRBD1 covers 8 bases. The CDR3 length is 16 residues. The V gene's germline CDR1 is MGHRA and CDR2 YSYEKL. V shed 3 bases and J 3 bases; nucleotides not matched to a gene: 6. The CDR3 DNA reads TGCGCCAGCAGCCAGATTCAGGGGGCCGCTAATGAAAAACTGTTTTTT. Its protein product is CASSQIQGAANEKLFF.

This chain uses TRBV18 with TRBJ1-1, with 7 bases identical to TRBD1. The CDR3 spans 14 residues. Per germline, CDR1 KGHSH and CDR2 LQKENI. V gave up 6 bases and J gave up 5 bases; unmatched junction bases: 9. The CDR3 DNA reads TGTGCCAGCTCGCGTGCAGGGGGTGGAACTGAAGCTTTCTTT. This translates into CASSRAGGGTEAFF.

The table lists this clonotype with a few counts. This chain uses TRBV3-1 with TRBJ2-5, with D possibly TRBD1 on 6 matching bases. This CDR3 is 14 amino acids long. CDR1 LGHDT and CDR2 YNNKEL come from the germline V gene (reference sequence). Trimming took off 5 bases at V and 1 base at J, with 11 bases between the two ends. The CDR3 protein is CASSWTASQETQYF. The CDR3 DNA follows: TGTGCCAGCAGCTGGACAGCCTCCCAAGAGACCCAGTACTTC.

The rearrangement joins TRBV12-3 or TRBV12-4 to TRBJ1-6; tentatively, D is TRBD1 (5 bases). The CDR3 is 16 amino acids. Trimming stripped 3 bases from V and 0 bases from J, with 9 bases between. DNA for the CDR3: TGTGCCAGCAGTTTTGGACAAAGCTCCTATAATTCACCCCTCCACTTT. Its translation: CASSFGQSSYNSPLHF.

The chain is built from TRBV5-5 and TRBJ2-2; possibly TRBD2 for D (5 bases). CDR1 and CDR2 from the germline V gene are SGHKS and YYEKEE (reference sequence). This CDR3 region has 13 residues. Deletions cut 0 bases from V and 7 bases from J, with 7 bases between. The CDR3 here is CASSLVGSGELFF. The CDR3, as DNA: TGTGCCAGCAGCTTGGTAGGGAGCGGGGAGCTGTTTTTT.

The chain recombines TRBV30 with TRBJ1-5; TRBD1 agrees at 7 bases. V lost 3 bases, J lost 6 bases, and 5 bases stayed unmatched. Germline CDR1 GTSNPN, CDR2 SVGIG (reference sequence). The CDR3 covers 13 residues. CDR3 in amino acids: CAWSIQGRQPQHF. The CDR3 DNA sequence: TGTGCCTGGAGCATACAGGGGCGTCAGCCCCAGCATTTT. Complete variable domain (other parts from reference TRBV30 and TRBJ1-5): SQTIHQWPATLVQPVGSPLSLECTVEGTSNPNLYWYRQAAGRGLQLLFYSVGIGQISSEVPQNLSASRPQDRQFILSSKKLLLSDSGFYLCAWSIQGRQPQHFGDGTRLSIL.

Many counts were recorded for this clonotype. V is TRBV12-3 or TRBV12-4 and J is TRBJ2-2, with 9 bases identical to TRBD2. The CDR3 extends over 17 amino acids. V lost 3 bases and J lost 0; bases outside the gene matches: 5. The CDR3 bases are TGTGCCAGCAGTTTCTCTAGCGGGGTACCGAACACCGGGGAGCTGTTTTTT. Protein product: CASSFSSGVPNTGELFF.

This clonotype was counted only a few times. The CDR3 is CASTLYRRGTEAFF. CDR3 in DNA: TGTGCCAGCACTTTGTACAGGCGGGGCACTGAAGCTTTCTTT. The V call is TRBV27, the J call TRBJ1-1; tentative D call: TRBD1 (5 bases). Germline V gene sequence: CDR1 MNHEY, CDR2 SMNVEV (reference sequence). CDR3 size: 14 residues. V was clipped by 7 bases and J by 4 bases, with 16 bases between them.